A single sample is the source of the 28 T cell receptor beta chains below, sequenced in a study of T cells in Graves' hyperthyroidism and ophthalmopathy. Using RNA transcripts as the source, TCR beta CDR3 regions were amplified. TCR CDR3 regions were first amplified by RT-PCR with HTBI primers. TCRdb redid the calling of the multiplex PCR reads with MiXCR, one entry per CDR3 protein. The data show roughly 380,000 distinct CDR3 sequences, with around a sixth seen just once and roughly a sixth held by the top ten. The material sequenced was blood. All receptors derive from a woman between 40 and 55 years old with Graves' ophthalmopathy.

This clonotype was counted many times. V usage is TRBV20-1 and J usage is TRBJ2-5, with 7 bases identical to TRBD2. The length of the CDR3 is 13 residues. J lost 8 bases, V lost 2 bases, and 8 bases had no gene match. The germline V gene has CDR1 DFQATT and CDR2 SNEGSKA (reference sequence). In nucleotides, the CDR3 is TGCAGTGCTAGACGGAGGGAGGGCCATACCCAGTACTTC. Encoded protein: CSARRREGHTQYF.

The table lists this clonotype with many counts. The V and J genes are TRBV6-1 and TRBJ2-7; D is unresolved. CDR3 length equals 11 residues. Per germline, CDR1 MNHNS and CDR2 SASEGT. Between the trimmed V and J ends, which lost 6 bases and 5 bases, there was a span of 8 bases. This CDR3 reads CASRGPDEQYF. CDR3 in DNA: TGTGCCAGCAGAGGGCCTGACGAGCAGTACTTC.

This clonotype occurred many times. The rearrangement uses TRBV6-1 and TRBJ2-2; TRBD1 is a possible D gene (6 bases). V was cut by 5 bases and J by 5 bases, with 9 bases left in between. CDR1 is MNHNS, CDR2 SASEGT, per germline. The CDR3 has 13 residues. CDR3: CASSQQGTGELFF. The CDR3 DNA reads as TGTGCCAGCAGTCAACAGGGAACCGGGGAGCTGTTTTTT.

This clonotype came up many times. This rearrangement joins TRBV7-8 to TRBJ2-2; 8 nucleotides line up with TRBD1. Germline values: CDR1 SGHVS, CDR2 FQNEAQ. J was trimmed by 5 bases and V by 5 bases; bases with no gene match: 10. The CDR3 has 16 amino acids. The CDR3 region is CASSRDRGSLTGELFF. Written as DNA, the CDR3 is TGTGCCAGCAGCCGAGACAGGGGCTCCTTAACCGGGGAGCTGTTTTTT.

Comment on this clonotype: A much larger clonotype is one base distant, so this may be a read error. The conserved phenylalanine or tryptophan normally closing the CDR3 is absent here, so this likely arose from a read error. The chain is built from TRBV2 and TRBJ2-7, with D unclear. The length of the CDR3 is 14 residues. Trimming pared 8 bases from V and 0 bases from J, leaving 14 bases between. Germline CDR1 and CDR2: SNHLY and FYNNEI. The DNA for the CDR3 is TGTGCCAGCGCCCGGACCCCGCGCTCCTACGAGCAGTACCTC. Amino acid sequence: CASARTPRSYEQYL.

On this clonotype itself: A read error is possible here, since a much larger clone lies one base away. This chain links TRBV19 with TRBJ2-7; TRBD1 might be the D (6 bases). The V end lost 5 bases, the J end lost 5 bases, and 19 bases lay between the germline ends. Germline V gives CDR1 LNHDA, CDR2 SQIVND (reference sequence). This CDR3 is built from 15 residues. CDR3 in amino acids: CASSDPGVKGHEQYF. CDR3 nucleotide sequence: TGTGCCAGTAGTGATCCAGGGGTGAAGGGCCACGAGCAGTACTTC.

The table lists this clonotype with many counts. The rearrangement uses TRBV6-1 and TRBJ2-3, with TRBD2 matching 11 bases. The CDR3 sequence is 16 residues long. The germline V gene has CDR1 MNHNS and CDR2 SASEGT. Trimming at V came to 0 bases and at J to 4 bases, leaving 3 bases not matched to a gene. In DNA form, the CDR3 reads TGTGCCAGCAGTGAAGCAGTAGCGGGAGGGGCAGATACGCAGTATTTT. Protein product: CASSEAVAGGADTQYF.

This clonotype appeared a few times. The rearrangement links TRBV25-1 to TRBJ2-5, with TRBD1 identical over 9 bases. This CDR3 has 16 amino acids. V shed 3 bases and J 3 bases; nucleotides not matched to a gene: 8. Germline V gene data show CDR1 as MGHDK and CDR2 as SYGVNS. The DNA for the CDR3 is TGTGCCAGCAGTGATTACTCCGGGACAGGGAAAGAGACCCAGTACTTC. It encodes CASSDYSGTGKETQYF.

Ten or more counts support this clonotype. The J gene is TRBJ2-7, the V gene TRBV27; weak D call: TRBD1 (5 bases). CDR1 MNHEY and CDR2 SMNVEV come from the germline V gene (reference sequence). The CDR3 runs 17 residues. With 2 bases removed from V and 5 bases from J, the gap between germline ends came to 22 bases. CDR3 region: CASSLRAPTVSGHEQYF. As DNA, the CDR3 is TGTGCCAGCAGTTTACGCGCCCCGACAGTTTCTGGGCACGAGCAGTACTTC.

This clonotype was counted only a few times. V and J are TRBV6-1 and TRBJ1-1; 8 positions agree with TRBD1. CDR3 length equals 13 residues. The V gene end was trimmed by 5 bases and the J gene end by 11 bases; junction bases not matched to a gene: 10. Germline CDR1 MNHNS, CDR2 SASEGT. CDR3 residues: CASSPGQASVAFF. The CDR3 coding sequence is TGTGCCAGCAGTCCGGGACAGGCGAGTGTGGCTTTCTTT.

This clonotype was recorded at least ten times. The chain has TRBV18 and TRBJ1-1, with unresolved D. V was clipped by 0 bases and J by 2 bases, with 7 bases between them. The CDR3 length is 14 residues. Per germline, CDR1 KGHSH and CDR2 LQKENI. The CDR3 DNA is TGTGCCAGCTCACCACCGGGATTCAACACTGAAGCTTTCTTT. It codes for CASSPPGFNTEAFF.

This clonotype was recorded at least ten times. In nucleotides, the CDR3 is TGCAGTGCTATCAAAAGCTTCATGAACTACGAGCAGTACTTC. It is translated as CSAIKSFMNYEQYF. The chain uses TRBV20-1 and TRBJ2-7, with D unresolved. The germline V and J ends were trimmed by 4 bases and 3 bases, with 16 bases remaining between them. The CDR3 totals 14 residues. Germline CDR1 is DFQATT and CDR2 is SNEGSKA (reference sequence).

This clonotype was recorded only once. The V and J genes are TRBV13 and TRBJ2-7, with 7 nucleotides matching TRBD2. There are 14 residues in the CDR3. The V and J ends lost 5 bases and 5 bases, in that order; junction bases with no gene match: 9. CDR1 PRHDT and CDR2 FYEKMQ come from the germline V gene (reference sequence). CDR3 residues: CASSPILATDEQYF. The CDR3 coding sequence is TGTGCCAGCAGCCCAATACTAGCGACCGACGAGCAGTACTTC.

This clonotype was seen many times. The chain carries TRBV5-4 and TRBJ1-2; 10 nucleotides line up with TRBD1. The CDR3 covers 14 residues. CDR1 and CDR2 (germline): SGHNT, YYREEE (reference sequence). Unmatched junction bases numbered 5, after V lost 5 bases and J lost 4 bases. The CDR3 loop reads CASRPRQGAYGYTF. The CDR3 DNA reads TGTGCCAGCAGGCCTAGACAGGGGGCCTATGGCTACACCTTC.

This clonotype was counted at least ten times. This sequence joins TRBV7-6 and TRBJ2-7; D may match TRBD1 or TRBD2 (5 bases each). This CDR3 has 15 amino acids. V was cut by 2 bases and J by 0 bases, with 11 bases left in between. CDR1 and CDR2 (germline): SGHVS, FNYEAQ. Written as DNA, the CDR3 is TGTGCCAGCAGCTTATTGGGGGACCCCTCCTACGAGCAGTACTTC. It is translated as CASSLLGDPSYEQYF.

This chain uses TRBV15 with TRBJ1-5; D remains unclear. The CDR3 loop spans 14 amino acids. CDR1 and CDR2 from the germline V gene are LNHNV and YYDKDF (reference sequence). V lost 1 base to trimming and J lost 3 bases, with 7 bases between them. CDR3 protein: CATSRAADNQPQHF. The CDR3 DNA reads as TGTGCCACCAGCAGAGCGGCAGACAATCAGCCCCAGCATTTT.

The chain links TRBV7-8 to TRBJ2-7; TRBD2 might be the D (7 bases). V was shortened by 2 bases and J by 5 bases, with 16 bases between the two germline ends. The CDR3 has 15 amino acids. Germline loops: CDR1 SGHVS, CDR2 FQNEAQ. CDR3 protein: CASSLRLGGLDEQYF. The CDR3 nucleotides read TGTGCCAGCAGCTTAAGGTTGGGGGGGCTCGACGAGCAGTACTTC. The entire variable domain, with the rest obtained from reference TRBV7-8 and TRBJ2-7, is as follows: GAGVSQSPRYKVAKRGQDVALRCDPISGHVSLFWYQQALGQGPEFLTYFQNEAQLDKSGLPSDRFFAERPEGSVSTLKIQRTQQEDSAVYLCASSLRLGGLDEQYFGPGTRLTVT.

With respect to this clonotype: At one end the junction does not follow the germline gene, possibly because of a read error. The chain has TRBV6-1 and TRBJ1-2; 8 positions match TRBD1. In germline, CDR1 is MNHNS, CDR2 SASEGT. The CDR3 is 13 residues long. The CDR3 loop is CASRGSGDRSYIF. The CDR3 DNA follows: TGTGCCAGCAGAGGTAGTGGGGACAGGAGCTACATCTTC.

This clonotype was observed many times. V usage is TRBV30 and J usage is TRBJ2-7, with D unresolved. V was cut by 4 bases and J by 2 bases, with 6 bases left in between. Per germline, CDR1 GTSNPN and CDR2 SVGIG (reference sequence). The CDR3 spans 11 residues. The CDR3 bases are TGTGCCTGGATCGAACCCTACGAGCAGTACTTC. It encodes CAWIEPYEQYF.

J is TRBJ2-1 and V is TRBV7-4; D is unresolved. The length of the CDR3 is 19 residues. V was pared by 5 bases and J by 0 bases, with 23 bases between. CDR1 and CDR2 (germline): SGHVT, SQSDAQ. In nucleotides, the CDR3 is TGTGCCAGCAGCCCACCTACGGCTAGTTGGGCATACTCCTACAATGAGCAGTTCTTC. It is translated as CASSPPTASWAYSYNEQFF.

This clonotype was found many times. This sequence joins TRBV12-3 or TRBV12-4 and TRBJ2-2, with a tentative D call TRBD1 (5 bases). V was trimmed by 3 bases and J by 5 bases, leaving 13 bases between them. The CDR3 is 15 residues long. CDR3 sequence: CASSLKGMGTGELFF. CDR3 sequence (DNA): TGTGCCAGCAGTTTGAAGGGGATGGGGACCGGGGAGCTGTTTTTT.

The V call is TRBV27, the J call TRBJ2-7; a weak D match, TRBD2 (7 bases). The germline V gene encodes CDR1 MNHEY and CDR2 SMNVEV (reference sequence). V was pared by 10 bases and J by 2 bases, with 15 bases between. This CDR3 spans 13 amino acids. The CDR3 nucleotides read TGTGCCACGGGTGAGGGGGGGGCCTACGAGCAGTACTTC. It is translated as CATGEGGAYEQYF.

The table lists this clonotype with many counts. This chain connects TRBV6-1 to TRBJ1-5, with D tentatively TRBD1 (6 bases). The CDR3 is made up of 19 amino acids. CDR1 and CDR2 (germline): MNHNS, SASEGT. V was shortened by 4 bases and J by 0 bases, with 22 bases between the two germline ends. The CDR3: CASSAPPGGGGSSNQPQHF. The CDR3 DNA follows: TGTGCCAGCAGTGCCCCACCTGGGGGGGGCGGCTCTAGCAATCAGCCCCAGCATTTT.

Many counts were recorded for this clonotype. The chain combines TRBV2 with TRBJ1-1; no clear D gene. This CDR3 has 13 residues. The germline V gene encodes CDR1 SNHLY and CDR2 FYNNEI. V lost 7 bases and J lost 1, with 10 bases in between. CDR3 sequence: CASNRAANTEAFF. The CDR3 bases are TGTGCCAGCAATAGGGCGGCGAACACTGAAGCTTTCTTT.

This clonotype was recorded many times. The rearrangement joins TRBV28 to TRBJ2-7, with D unresolved. The CDR3 is 14 residues long. From germline, CDR1 is MDHEN and CDR2 SYDVKM. V was cut by 5 bases and J by 2 bases, with 13 bases left in between. CDR3 loop: CASSRQARTYEQYF. The CDR3 nucleotides are TGTGCCAGCAGTCGACAAGCAAGAACCTACGAGCAGTACTTC. Combining the CDR3 with reference TRBV28 and TRBJ2-7 gives the whole variable domain DVKVTQSSRYLVKRTGEKVFLECVQDMDHENMFWYRQDPGLGLRLIYFSYDVKMKEKGDIPEGYSVSREKKERFSLILESASTNQTSMYLCASSRQARTYEQYFGPGTRLTVT.

This clonotype was recorded at least ten times. The gene calls are TRBV28 and TRBJ1-5, with TRBD1 matching 10 bases. The germline CDR1 and CDR2 sequences are MDHEN and SYDVKM. The junction had 10 bases not matched to a gene; V was cut back by 3 bases and J by 2 bases. The CDR3 totals 18 residues. The CDR3 protein is CASSFPRQGARGNQPQHF. CDR3 coding DNA: TGTGCCAGCAGTTTCCCGCGACAGGGGGCGCGTGGCAATCAGCCCCAGCATTTT.

The chain combines TRBV3-1 with TRBJ1-1; D is undetermined. Germline CDR1 LGHDT, CDR2 YNNKEL (reference sequence). The CDR3 sequence is 14 residues long. The V end lost 4 bases, the J end lost 5 bases, and 14 bases lay between the germline ends. The CDR3 DNA follows: TGTGCCAGCAGCCCCCTGTCGTTCAATACTGAAGCTTTCTTT. The encoded protein is CASSPLSFNTEAFF.

At least ten counts were recorded for this clonotype. The chain carries TRBV12-3 or TRBV12-4 and TRBJ2-4; 8 bases agree with TRBD1. This CDR3 is 19 amino acids long. Trimming cost V 5 bases and J 7 bases; bases outside gene matches: 22. The CDR3 sequence: CASSPGGGQGRLGGNIQYF. The CDR3 DNA follows: TGTGCCAGCAGTCCTGGGGGTGGACAGGGTCGACTAGGTGGGAACATTCAGTACTTC.